This passage covers 8 T cell receptor beta chains from one sample sequenced in a study of T-cell memory formation after mild COVID-19 (dated by TCRdb to about 2021). Libraries were prepared through 5' RACE. The instrument given in TCRdb is Illumina NovaSeq 6000. Clones were called with MiXCR by TCRdb after fastp trimmed the public reads at Q25, and only in-frame beta chains were retained. Each entry merges the rows of one CDR3 protein and shows their most common DNA and genes. Here the sample has fewer than 300,000 distinct CDR3 sequences; more than 15% occur a single time. Roughly 23% of the sample is in the top ten clones. Sequencing used PBMCs or a T cell subset sorted from them (not recorded which). The receptor set was obtained from a man younger than 35 who had mild COVID-19 (a few samples of this study predate the infection). The sample titles of this study are shuffled in the database, so cell type and time point are left out; the donor was told from shared clones.

This clonotype has a count of ten or more. This chain links TRBV7-6 with TRBJ2-2; 7 bases are a match to TRBD2. The V gene's germline CDR1 is SGHVS and CDR2 FNYEAQ. The CDR3 has 16 residues. V lost 5 bases and J lost 9; bases outside the gene matches: 15. CDR3 nucleotide sequence: TGTGCCAGCAGCCACAGCGGGACCCCCGACGGCCGGGAGCTGTTTTTT. Amino acids: CASSHSGTPDGRELFF.

The chain employs TRBV5-1 and TRBJ2-6; TRBD1 is a possible D gene (6 bases). CDR3 length: 14 residues. V was clipped by 7 bases and J by 4 bases, with 12 bases between them. The germline V gene encodes CDR1 SGHRS and CDR2 YFSETQ. The CDR3 DNA reads as TGCGCCAGCCGACAGGCCGGCGGGGCCAACGTCCTGACTTTC. It yields the protein CASRQAGGANVLTF.

The chain recombines TRBV28 with TRBJ1-5; tentatively, D is TRBD1 (5 bases). V lost 7 bases and J lost 6, with 10 bases in between. Germline CDR1 is MDHEN and CDR2 is SYDVKM. The CDR3 runs 12 residues. CDR3 region: CASTHGGQPQHF. The CDR3 DNA is TGTGCCAGCACCCACGGGGGTCAGCCCCAGCATTTT.

This clonotype was detected a few times. This rearrangement joins TRBV11-2 to TRBJ2-1; 14 bases map to TRBD2. The junction had 4 bases not matched to a gene; V was cut back by 5 bases and J by 7 bases. Germline CDR1 and CDR2: SGHAT and FQNNGV. The CDR3 contains 15 residues. CDR3 nucleotides: TGTGCCAGCAGCCGAAGGACTAGCGGGGGGAATGAGCAGTTCTTC. It yields the protein CASSRRTSGGNEQFF.

This clonotype has more than one count but fewer than ten. This rearrangement joins TRBV28 to TRBJ2-4, with unresolved D. Per the germline V gene, CDR1 is MDHEN and CDR2 is SYDVKM. The V end was cut by 7 bases, the J end by 2 bases, with 15 bases between. CDR3 length: 15 residues. The CDR3 here is CASTAVGLTKNIQYF. The CDR3 DNA is TGTGCCAGCACCGCGGTCGGCCTTACCAAAAACATTCAGTACTTC. Full variable domain (outside the CDR3, taken from reference TRBV28 and TRBJ2-4): DVKVTQSSRYLVKRTGEKVFLECVQDMDHENMFWYRQDPGLGLRLIYFSYDVKMKEKGDIPEGYSVSREKKERFSLILESASTNQTSMYLCASTAVGLTKNIQYFGAGTRLSVL.

This clonotype was observed a few times. The genes are TRBV15 and TRBJ2-7, with D possibly matching TRBD2 (6 bases). The CDR3 sequence is 14 residues long. Trimming stripped 3 bases from V and 4 bases from J, with 13 bases between. Germline loops: CDR1 LNHNV, CDR2 YYDKDF (reference sequence). The chain's CDR3 is CATSRGGIGYEQYV. The CDR3 region has the DNA TGTGCCACCAGCAGGGGCGGGATAGGATACGAGCAGTACGTC.

This clonotype was counted between two and nine times. The rearrangement joins TRBV5-1 to TRBJ2-5; D might be TRBD1 (6 bases). Germline CDR1 reads SGHRS; CDR2 reads YFSETQ. This CDR3 is built from 14 residues. V lost 3 bases and J 6 bases, leaving 15 bases between the germline ends. The CDR3 sequence: CASSSSGHAKTQYF. The CDR3 nucleotides read TGCGCCAGCAGCTCCTCGGGACATGCGAAGACCCAGTACTTC.

This clonotype turned up a few times. Given the absence of the conserved phenylalanine or tryptophan at the CDR3 end, a read error is likely. No DNA is shown, since the ends of the CDR3 on it are uncertain; the CDR3 is the one TCRdb lists. The gene calls are TRBV21-1 and TRBJ1-6. TRBV21-1 represents a pseudogene. The length of the CDR3 is 8 amino acids, counting both ends. CDR3 region: CASTPTSE.